These 31 T cell receptor beta chains came from one sample sequenced in a study of T cell changes during pregnancy in multiple sclerosis (dated by TCRdb to 2018 to 2020). Receptors were amplified or captured by the immunoSEQ multiplex PCR assay. The table comes from immuneACCESS by way of TCRdb, which keeps in-frame sequences with V and J called. Part of the clones is missing from these tables; in studies checked, under half for an unresolved V gene and the rest for unknown reasons. Present in this sample are 91,000 or so clones, around 94% of which were seen just once. The ten largest clones represent just over 2% of the sample. The sample was peripheral blood, taken after pregnancy. Receptor source: a female donor with multiple sclerosis, enrolled in a pregnancy study.

The chain joins TRBV29-1 to TRBJ2-6; D call uncertain. CDR1 and CDR2 from the germline V gene are SQVTM and ANQGSEA. The CDR3 is made up of 14 amino acids. The V end lost 2 bases, the J end lost 0 bases, and 5 bases lay between the germline ends. In DNA form, the CDR3 reads TGCAGCGTTGAACGGGTCTCTGGGGCCAACGTCCTGACTTTC. Translating gives CSVERVSGANVLTF.

The chain links TRBV20-1 to TRBJ2-3; no clear D gene. The CDR3 length is 11 residues. The germline gives CDR1 DFQATT, CDR2 SNEGSKA (reference sequence). V was clipped by 6 bases and J by 2 bases, with 6 bases between them. The CDR3 here is CSAILTDTQYF. The DNA of the CDR3 is TGCAGTGCCATACTCACAGATACGCAGTATTTT.

The chain employs TRBV30 and TRBJ2-1; 13 bases map to TRBD2. CDR1 is GTSNPN and CDR2 is SVGIG in the germline V gene (reference sequence). The trim removed 3 bases at V and 9 bases at J, leaving 11 bases unmatched. The CDR3 loop spans 16 amino acids. In nucleotides, the CDR3 is TGTGCCTGGAGCGGGTTGGGGACTAGCGGGGTTCTTGAGCAGTTCTTC. Translation gives CAWSGLGTSGVLEQFF.

The chain couples TRBV5-1 to TRBJ1-1; TRBD1 aligns across 7 bases. The CDR3 sequence is 12 residues long. Trimming at V came to 4 bases and at J to 8 bases, leaving 5 bases not matched to a gene. The germline V gene has CDR1 SGHRS and CDR2 YFSETQ. CDR3 sequence (DNA): TGCGCCAGCAGCGAGACAGGGTCCGAAGCTTTCTTT. Protein sequence: CASSETGSEAFF.

The chain recombines TRBV4-1 with TRBJ2-7, with TRBD2 matching over 7 bases. This CDR3 region has 15 residues. From germline, CDR1 is MGHRA and CDR2 YSYEKL. With V trimmed by 0 bases and J by 4 bases, 6 bases remained unmatched. For the CDR3, the DNA is TGCGCCAGCAGCCAAGATTGGGGGGAGGGATACGAGCAGTACTTC. As protein: CASSQDWGEGYEQYF.

This chain connects TRBV10-3 to TRBJ2-7, with D possibly being TRBD1 (5 bases). In germline, CDR1 is ENHRY, CDR2 SYGVKD. This CDR3 has 13 residues. Trimming took off 3 bases at V and 2 bases at J, with 8 bases between the two ends. Here the CDR3 reads CAISETGAYEQYF. CDR3 nucleotide sequence: TGTGCCATCAGTGAAACAGGAGCCTACGAGCAGTACTTC.

The chain links TRBV27 to TRBJ2-3; D possibly corresponds to TRBD1 (6 bases). The germline V and J ends were trimmed by 10 bases and 2 bases, with 16 bases remaining between them. Per the germline V gene, CDR1 is MNHEY and CDR2 is SMNVEV (reference sequence). The CDR3 has 14 amino acids. The CDR3 nucleotides read TGTGCCACCAGGCCCCGACAGGACACAGATACGCAGTATTTT. As protein: CATRPRQDTDTQYF.

This clone appeared once. The chain links TRBV27 to TRBJ2-2; D is possibly TRBD1 (6 bases). Trimming cost V 6 bases and J 2 bases, with 10 bases left between them. Looked up from germline, CDR1 is MNHEY and CDR2 is SMNVEV (reference sequence). The CDR3 is 14 amino acids. CDR3 amino acids: CASRQGANTGELFF. The CDR3 region has the DNA TGTGCCAGCAGACAGGGTGCCAACACCGGGGAGCTGTTTTTT.

The chain employs TRBV29-1 and TRBJ2-3; possible D gene TRBD2, 6 bases. The germline V gene has CDR1 SQVTM and CDR2 ANQGSEA. The ends were cut back, 4 bases at V and 5 bases at J, with 13 bases in the middle. This CDR3 is 13 amino acids long. CDR3 bases: TGCAGCGTTGCGACTAGTCGAGGAGATACGCAGTATTTT. Amino acid sequence: CSVATSRGDTQYF.

V and J are TRBV7-2 and TRBJ2-5; 7 bases align to TRBD2. J gave up 3 bases and V 5 bases, and 6 bases lay outside the gene matches. This CDR3 is 14 amino acids long. Germline CDR1 and CDR2: SGHTA and FQGNSA. In DNA form, the CDR3 reads TGTGCCAGCAGCACCCGGCTAGCGGAAGAGACCCAGTACTTC. This codes for CASSTRLAEETQYF.

The genes are TRBV30 and TRBJ2-1, with 10 bases identical to TRBD2. Germline loops: CDR1 GTSNPN, CDR2 SVGIG (reference sequence). V shed 2 bases, J shed 8 bases, and the junction held 6 bases outside the gene matches. This CDR3 is 14 amino acids long. CDR3 residues: CAWSLSGGFDEQFF. The CDR3 DNA sequence: TGTGCCTGGAGTCTTAGCGGGGGGTTCGATGAGCAGTTCTTC.

The J gene is TRBJ1-2, the V gene TRBV27; TRBD1 matches 11 bases. Germline lookup yields CDR1 MNHEY and CDR2 SMNVEV (reference sequence). V dropped 8 bases and J dropped 7; count of bases not matched to a gene: 12. The CDR3 is 15 residues long. CDR3 amino acids: CASDMAKGQGGGYTF. CDR3 nucleotide sequence: TGTGCCAGCGATATGGCGAAGGGACAGGGGGGTGGCTACACCTTC.

The J gene is TRBJ1-4, the V gene TRBV5-5, with D perhaps matching TRBD1 (6 bases). V lost 4 bases and J 11 bases, leaving 18 bases between the germline ends. Germline CDR1 reads SGHKS; CDR2 reads YYEKEE (reference sequence). This CDR3 has 14 amino acids. The CDR3 reads CASSPGQFSLKLFF. DNA of the CDR3: TGTGCCAGCAGCCCTGGACAGTTTTCCTTGAAACTGTTTTTT.

The chain recombines TRBV7-9 with TRBJ2-1; 7 bases match TRBD2. Looked up from germline, CDR1 is SEHNR and CDR2 is FQNEAQ (reference sequence). The V gene end was trimmed by 6 bases and the J gene end by 6 bases; junction bases not matched to a gene: 11. The CDR3 runs to 15 residues. The CDR3 protein is CASRTSGEVRNEQFF. Written as DNA, the CDR3 is TGTGCCAGCAGGACCAGCGGGGAAGTGCGCAATGAGCAGTTCTTC.

Written as DNA, the CDR3 is TGTGCCAGCACCAGGCAGAACTCAGATACGCAGTATTTT. It encodes CASTRQNSDTQYF. The chain joins TRBV7-9 to TRBJ2-3; D is undetermined. V lost 7 bases to trimming and J lost 4 bases, with 12 bases between them. The CDR3 length is 13 residues. Per the germline V gene, CDR1 is SEHNR and CDR2 is FQNEAQ (reference sequence). Complete variable domain (other parts from reference TRBV7-9 and TRBJ2-3): DTGVSQNPRHKITKRGQNVTFRCDPISEHNRLYWYRQTLGQGPEFLTYFQNEAQLEKSRLLSDRFSAERPKGSFSTLEIQRTEQGDSAMYLCASTRQNSDTQYFGPGTRLTVL.

The chain employs TRBV18 and TRBJ2-7; 8 bases fit TRBD2. This CDR3 has 15 amino acids. Per the germline V gene, CDR1 is KGHSH and CDR2 is LQKENI. J lost 2 bases, V lost 0 bases, and 3 bases had no gene match. CDR3 nucleotides: TGTGCCAGCTCACCACCGAGCGGGGGTACCTACGAGCAGTACTTC. It translates to CASSPPSGGTYEQYF. Based on the CDR3 plus reference TRBV18 and TRBJ2-7, the full variable domain is NAGVMQNPRHLVRRRGQEARLRCSPMKGHSHVYWYRQLPEEGLKFMVYLQKENIIDESGMPKERFSAEFPKEGPSILRIQQVVRGDSAAYFCASSPPSGGTYEQYFGPGTRLTVT.

The chain is built from TRBV5-6 and TRBJ2-7; D may be TRBD1 (5 bases). The CDR3 totals 13 residues. The germline CDR1 and CDR2 sequences are SGHDT and YYEEEE. The V and J ends lost 0 bases and 2 bases respectively, with 6 bases between them. The CDR3 bases are TGTGCCAGCAGCTTGGCCAGGGCCTACGAGCAGTACTTC. Translating it yields CASSLARAYEQYF.

The chain uses TRBV30 and TRBJ2-1; TRBD2 is a possible D gene (5 bases). CDR3 size: 14 residues. The V and J ends lost 4 bases and 0 bases respectively, with 10 bases between them. CDR1 is GTSNPN, CDR2 SVGIG, per germline (reference sequence). The CDR3 sequence is CAWTPGSSYNEQFF. The CDR3 region has the DNA TGTGCCTGGACCCCGGGGAGCTCCTACAATGAGCAGTTCTTC. The whole variable domain, filled in from reference TRBV30 and TRBJ2-1, reads SQTIHQWPATLVQPVGSPLSLECTVEGTSNPNLYWYRQAAGRGLQLLFYSVGIGQISSEVPQNLSASRPQDRQFILSSKKLLLSDSGFYLCAWTPGSSYNEQFFGPGTRLTVL.

This chain links TRBV4-3 with TRBJ2-3; 14 bases fit TRBD2. The V and J ends lost 1 base and 6 bases, in that order; junction bases with no gene match: 6. CDR3 length: 17 residues. CDR1 and CDR2 from the germline V gene are LGHNA and YSLEER. The CDR3 DNA follows: TGCGCCAGCAGCCAAGCACCGGGACTAGCGGGGGTGGATACGCAGTATTTT. Translation gives CASSQAPGLAGVDTQYF.

The chain couples TRBV7-9 to TRBJ1-2; 8 bases align to TRBD1. Germline-derived CDR1 and CDR2 are SEHNR and FQNEAQ (reference sequence). Germline trimming cut 2 bases from V and 6 bases from J; bases unmatched to any gene: 5. The CDR3 is made up of 14 amino acids. The CDR3 here is CASSLYQGAHGYTF. The CDR3 region has the DNA TGTGCCAGCAGCTTATATCAGGGGGCGCATGGCTACACCTTC.

V and J are TRBV5-1 and TRBJ2-7; 7 nucleotides line up with TRBD1. J lost 2 bases, V lost 7 bases, and 3 bases had no gene match. CDR3 size: 12 residues. The germline gives CDR1 SGHRS, CDR2 YFSETQ. The CDR3 DNA follows: TGCGCCAGCCGGACAGGAACCTACGAGCAGTACTTC. Its translation: CASRTGTYEQYF.

This rearrangement joins TRBV28 to TRBJ2-1, with 7 bases identical to TRBD2. In germline, CDR1 is MDHEN, CDR2 SYDVKM. The J segment lost 6 bases and the V segment lost 5 bases, leaving 1 base of the junction unmatched. The CDR3 spans 12 residues. DNA of the CDR3: TGTGCCAGCAGTGGGACTATCAATGAGCAGTTCTTC. This translates into CASSGTINEQFF.

The V and J genes are TRBV30 and TRBJ1-2; a possible D gene is TRBD1 (5 bases). Trimming took off 4 bases at V and 3 bases at J, with 9 bases between the two ends. CDR3 size: 12 residues. Per the germline V gene, CDR1 is GTSNPN and CDR2 is SVGIG (reference sequence). This CDR3 is CAWTRDYYGYTF. DNA for the CDR3: TGTGCCTGGACCAGGGACTACTATGGCTACACCTTC.

This clone was seen a handful of times. The rearrangement links TRBV7-2 to TRBJ1-1; D unclear. V was clipped by 4 bases and J by 7 bases, with 10 bases between them. The CDR3 length is 12 residues. Looked up from germline, CDR1 is SGHTA and CDR2 is FQGNSA. The CDR3 is CASSSSRLEAFF. In DNA form, the CDR3 reads TGTGCCAGCAGCTCATCGCGCCTTGAAGCTTTCTTT.

CDR3 sequence (DNA): TGTGCCAGCAGCCCGAGGGGAGGGAACACTGAAGCTTTCTTT. It encodes CASSPRGGNTEAFF. The chain recombines TRBV7-3 with TRBJ1-1, with D perhaps matching TRBD1 (5 bases). Per the germline V gene, CDR1 is SGHTA and CDR2 is FQGTGA. The V gene lost 5 bases and the J gene lost 1 base, with 11 bases spanning the gap. The CDR3 has 14 residues.

The rearrangement links TRBV18 to TRBJ2-1; 11 positions match TRBD2. The CDR3 consists of 15 residues. The V and J ends lost 5 bases and 6 bases, in that order; junction bases with no gene match: 6. Germline CDR1 reads KGHSH; CDR2 reads LQKENI. Written as DNA, the CDR3 is TGTGCCAGCTCATCAGGGACTAGCGGACCCAATGAGCAGTTCTTC. Amino acid sequence: CASSSGTSGPNEQFF.

The V and J genes are TRBV27 and TRBJ1-5; D is undetermined. CDR3 length: 14 amino acids. Germline assignment: CDR1 MNHEY and CDR2 SMNVEV (reference sequence). Trimming took off 3 bases at V and 5 bases at J, with 11 bases between the two ends. The CDR3 region has the DNA TGTGCCAGCAGTTTGTGGCAGGATTATCAGCCCCAGCATTTT. Translating it yields CASSLWQDYQPQHF.

This clone has only one observation. CDR3 DNA: TGTGCCAGCAGCTTACGAGTAGCGGGGGGCGGGGAGACCCAGTACTTC. This gives the protein CASSLRVAGGGETQYF. This chain links TRBV7-2 with TRBJ2-5; 10 bases align to TRBD2. Germline V lookup: CDR1 SGHTA, CDR2 FQGNSA. The trim removed 2 bases at V and 5 bases at J, leaving 8 bases unmatched. This CDR3 has 16 amino acids.

This chain uses TRBV11-2 with TRBJ2-1; no firm D call. Germline-derived CDR1 and CDR2 are SGHAT and FQNNGV. Trimming removed 0 bases at V and 6 bases at J, with 9 bases between. This CDR3 spans 14 amino acids. The CDR3 is CASSLDPWPNEQFF. In DNA, the CDR3 is TGTGCCAGCAGCTTAGATCCCTGGCCCAATGAGCAGTTCTTC.

The chain has TRBV5-1 and TRBJ2-7; TRBD1 might be the D (6 bases). The CDR3 has 14 residues. The germline CDR1 and CDR2 sequences are SGHRS and YFSETQ. V lost 6 bases and J lost 0, with 13 bases in between. CDR3 in DNA: TGCGCCAGCACACAGGGCATCAACTCCTACGAGCAGTACTTC. This translates into CASTQGINSYEQYF.

The gene calls are TRBV7-3 and TRBJ2-2; 7 bases match TRBD1. After removal of 1 base from V and 5 bases from J, the junction contained 19 bases not matched to a gene. Germline values: CDR1 SGHTA, CDR2 FQGTGA. The CDR3 covers 20 residues. The CDR3 DNA reads as TGTGCCAGCAGCTTAAAAGTCGGGACAGACTCTACAGTTTTAACCGGGGAGCTGTTTTTT. The encoded protein is CASSLKVGTDSTVLTGELFF.